The 5 T cell receptor beta chains presented below share a single source sample, sequenced in a study of T-cell reconstitution after alpha-beta-depleted transplantation in children. A TCRbeta library incorporating unique molecular identifiers was prepared. A single record per CDR3 protein comes from TCRdb applying MiXCR to the PCR reads. The repertoire has approximately 240,000 distinct CDR3 sequences, 9.7% of them found once; the top ten carry about 4.9%. This specimen consisted of PBMCs from the stem cell graft donor, obtained from the stem cell graft. The origin of the receptors is a human donor who donated a stem cell graft to a child with SCID.

This clonotype has a count of ten or more. The rearrangement links TRBV4-1 to TRBJ2-7; D may match TRBD1 or TRBD2 (6 bases each). Germline loops: CDR1 MGHRA, CDR2 YSYEKL. The CDR3 covers 15 residues. V gave up 1 base and J gave up 6 bases, with 16 bases separating them. CDR3 sequence reads: CASSQGWAGGTEQYF. In DNA, the CDR3 is TGCGCCAGCAGCCAAGGTTGGGCCGGGGGCACCGAGCAGTACTTC.

This clonotype was detected many times. The genes are TRBV2 and TRBJ1-1; 12 bases match TRBD1. Germline CDR1 is SNHLY and CDR2 is FYNNEI. Germline trimming cut 4 bases from V and 1 base from J; bases unmatched to any gene: 10. The CDR3 totals 18 residues. CDR3 in amino acids: CASSARPGQGAPNTEAFF. CDR3 nucleotides: TGTGCCAGCAGTGCCCGCCCGGGACAGGGGGCCCCGAACACTGAAGCTTTCTTT.

This clonotype was observed many times. This chain links TRBV5-1 with TRBJ1-1; no reliable D call. V shed 0 bases and J shed 6 bases, with 6 bases lying between them. This CDR3 region has 12 residues. Germline CDR1 SGHRS, CDR2 YFSETQ. CDR3 in DNA: TGCGCCAGCAGCTTGGAGGGCTCTGAAGCTTTCTTT. Translated, it gives CASSLEGSEAFF.

This clonotype was counted ten times or more. The chain uses TRBV7-9 and TRBJ1-1, with D perhaps matching TRBD1 (6 bases). Germline CDR1 is SEHNR and CDR2 is FQNEAQ (reference sequence). This CDR3 comprises 15 residues. V lost 8 bases, J lost 3 bases, and 19 bases lay in between. The CDR3 region has the DNA TGTGCCAGCGGTTATCAGACAGGTGTTGACACTGAAGCTTTCTTT. Translated, it gives CASGYQTGVDTEAFF. The full variable domain, in which reference TRBV7-9 and TRBJ1-1 provide the parts outside the CDR3, is DTGVSQNPRHKITKRGQNVTFRCDPISEHNRLYWYRQTLGQGPEFLTYFQNEAQLEKSRLLSDRFSAERPKGSFSTLEIQRTEQGDSAMYLCASGYQTGVDTEAFFGQGTRLTVV.

On this clonotype itself: This clone may be a read error of a much larger clone one base away. The gene calls are TRBV7-2 and TRBJ2-5; D gene uncertain. Germline V lookup: CDR1 SGHTA, CDR2 FQGNSA. This CDR3 has 14 amino acids. DNA for the CDR3: TGTGCCAGCAGCTTATCCAGCTTCCAAGACACCCAGTACTTC. Its translation is CASSLSSFQDTQYF.